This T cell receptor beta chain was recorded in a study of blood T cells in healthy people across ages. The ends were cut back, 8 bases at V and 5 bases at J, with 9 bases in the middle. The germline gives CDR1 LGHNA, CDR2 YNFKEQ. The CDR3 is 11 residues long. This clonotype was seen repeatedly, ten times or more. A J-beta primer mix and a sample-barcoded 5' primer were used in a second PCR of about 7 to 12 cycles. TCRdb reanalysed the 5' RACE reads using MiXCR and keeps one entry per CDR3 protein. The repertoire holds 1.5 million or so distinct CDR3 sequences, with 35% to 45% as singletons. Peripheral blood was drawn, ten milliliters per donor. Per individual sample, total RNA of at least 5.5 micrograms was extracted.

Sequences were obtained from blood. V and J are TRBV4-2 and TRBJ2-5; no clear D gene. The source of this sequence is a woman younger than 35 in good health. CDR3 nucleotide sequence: TGTGCCAGCGGAGATGGCGAGACCCAGTACTTC. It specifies CASGDGETQYF.